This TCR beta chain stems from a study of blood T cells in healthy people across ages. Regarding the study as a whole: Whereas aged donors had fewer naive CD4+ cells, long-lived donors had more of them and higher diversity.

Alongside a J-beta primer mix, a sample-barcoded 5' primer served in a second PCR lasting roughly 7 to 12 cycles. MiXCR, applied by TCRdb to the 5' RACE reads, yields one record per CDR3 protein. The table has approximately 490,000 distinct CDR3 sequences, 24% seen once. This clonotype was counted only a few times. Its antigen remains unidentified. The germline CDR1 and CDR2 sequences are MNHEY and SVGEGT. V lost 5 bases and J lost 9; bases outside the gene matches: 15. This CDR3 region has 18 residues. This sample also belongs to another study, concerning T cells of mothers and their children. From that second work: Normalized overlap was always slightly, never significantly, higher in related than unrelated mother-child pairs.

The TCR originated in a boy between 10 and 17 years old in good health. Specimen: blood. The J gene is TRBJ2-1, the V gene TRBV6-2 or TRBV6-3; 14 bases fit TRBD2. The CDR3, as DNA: TGTGCCAGCAGTCGCAAGGGGTTTGAGACTAGCGGGAGGGGTGAGCAGTTCTTC. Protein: CASSRKGFETSGRGEQFF.